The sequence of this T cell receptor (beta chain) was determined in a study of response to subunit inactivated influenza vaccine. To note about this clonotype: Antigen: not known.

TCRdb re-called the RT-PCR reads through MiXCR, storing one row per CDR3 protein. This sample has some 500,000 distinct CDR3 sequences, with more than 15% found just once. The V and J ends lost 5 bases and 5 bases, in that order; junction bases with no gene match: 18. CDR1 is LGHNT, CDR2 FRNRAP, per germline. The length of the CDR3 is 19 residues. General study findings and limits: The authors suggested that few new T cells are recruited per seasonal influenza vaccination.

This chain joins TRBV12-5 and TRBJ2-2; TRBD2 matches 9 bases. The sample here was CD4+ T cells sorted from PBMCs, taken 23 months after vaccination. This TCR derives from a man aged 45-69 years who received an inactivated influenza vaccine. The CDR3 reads CASGLRRLAVPKDTGELFF. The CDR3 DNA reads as TGTGCTAGTGGTCTGCGGCGACTAGCGGTCCCCAAAGATACCGGGGAGCTGTTTTTT.